This T cell receptor beta chain was recovered during a study of cytomegalovirus exposure and HLA in healthy donors (dated by TCRdb to the late 2010s). Turning to the overall study: In an earlier analysis of roughly 500 of the donors, about 260 Gb of sequence data and 100 million or so unique TCR beta sequences from about 190 million T cells were reported. Typing coverage varied by locus: about 620-630 donors for A, B, C, DRB1 and DQB1; around 560 for DQA1; over 600 for DPA1; approximately 490 for DPB1. Both class I and class II loci were covered by HLA typing, at four-digit resolution. The study aimed to test whether cataloging public T cell receptors could reveal signatures of past pathogen exposure. All discovery cohort repertoires had been generated on a single sequencing platform. Along with the roughly 670-subject first cohort, a separate validation cohort of over 90 different subjects was used. The study profiled the T cell repertoires of hundreds of subjects by immunosequencing and related them to cytomegalovirus serostatus. Donor age, sex, ethnicity and CMV serostatus were compiled alongside the repertoire data. A later genetic analysis took genome-wide SNP genotypes for about 55% of the roughly 700 donors and used that subset as a discovery cohort. Rather than drawing on any new phenotypic data, the later analysis identified candidate immune exposures from TCR beta sequences and the way those sequences occurred across donors. Roughly five DR-DQ haplotypes were treated as single units for association and clustering because of strong linkage in the cohort. An earlier analysis of roughly 600 of the donors used high-throughput TCR beta sequencing to judge whether each TCR beta V gene segment behaved as functional or pseudogenic. To predict cytomegalovirus infection status, the study brought together high-throughput TCR immunosequencing, statistical association of individual TCRs with disease status, and machine learning. Among 300 to 500 genotyped donors of the cohort, an average of around 250,000 unique TCR beta nucleotide sequences was sequenced per donor, of which approximately 18% were non-productive. To study patterns of TCR occurrence, a later analysis re-analyzed previously published TCR beta repertoires from 650 to 750 donors and added high-resolution HLA genotyping. An early release that covered about 600 HLA-typed donors contained around 300 gigabases of sequencing data and about 93 million unique TCR sequences. The genetic ancestry cluster associated with self-reported Caucasian donors included approximately 85% of the 300 to 400 genotyped donors.

The library relied on the immunoSEQ multiplex PCR assay. For the multiplex PCR, a mixture combining 60 forward primers for TCR Vbeta segments and 13 reverse primers for TCR Jbeta segments was used. Amplification of the CDR3 region of rearranged TCR beta genes was performed with a multiplex PCR assay on genomic DNA. The Illumina HiSeq System was used to sequence the amplified TCR beta libraries as 87-base-pair reads. Under the source paper's analysis protocol: In a later analysis, 77 million or so unique TCR beta chains were counted across the approximately 640 repertoires, and about 9.9 million of these chains were shared by at least two donors. Raw reads were error-corrected and collapsed into unique sequences with a nearest-neighbor algorithm that merged closely related sequences to remove PCR and sequencing errors. V, D and J gene segments were assigned by aligning CDR3 sequences to IMGT reference sequences. For a sequence to be retained, at least a six-nucleotide match to both a V gene segment and a J gene segment was required. Rearrangements were classified as productive when the CDR3 lacked stop codons and remained in frame with V and J, and all other rearrangements were classified as non-productive. CDR3 was defined according to IMGT convention as the region running from the second conserved V-encoded cysteine to the conserved J-encoded phenylalanine. The earlier analysis of about 610 of the donors excluded sequences that lacked an unambiguous match to a single V gene segment. An earlier analysis of several hundred of the donors called V segments functional above 56.7% productive rearrangements and segregating when the between-donor standard deviation exceeded 5%. A statistical classification framework was built to diagnose cytomegalovirus status from the catalog of TCR beta chain sequences. In a later analysis, V and J genes were assigned by comparing TCR nucleotide sequences against IMGT/GENE-DB human TR gene sequences. Using the TCRdist pipeline, a later analysis assigned CDR3 sequences along with most-parsimonious VDJ recombination scenarios. A later analysis defined each TCR beta chain by its CDR3 amino acid sequence plus V-gene family, and excluded reads lacking a unique V-gene family. To address suspected cross-contamination and a sequencing artifact, a later analysis removed approximately 600 highly shared, low-generation-probability nucleotide sequences. In a later analysis, a clonal expansion index was calculated for each public chain from normalized within-repertoire ranks of inferred template counts. In a later analysis, generation probabilities were computed with a VDJ recombination model fitted to out-of-frame rearrangements, and the resulting probabilities were checked against IGoR. In a later analysis, TCR-TCR, TCR-HLA and TCR-CMV co-occurrence was scored with hypergeometric tests, and a repertoire-size bias correction was applied to TCR pairs. A later analysis estimated false discovery rates by permuting HLA or CMV assignments 20 times. In a later analysis, co-occurring TCRs were grouped using DBSCAN, with TCRdist sequence similarity added in when clustering inside HLA-allele-positive subsets. Co-occurrence clustering excluded repertoires with fewer than 30,000 or more than 120,000 public chains, plus five with anomalous nucleotide sharing. What TCRdb holds here is the immuneACCESS table cut down to in-frame rearrangements. Part of the clones is not present; checked against another copy, under half of the missing clones reflect an unresolved V gene, and the others are unexplained. From that table come the V and J calls and clone size; the DNA was used to work out D and trimming. This sample holds 150,000 or so clones; 74% were observed only once. The ten largest clones capture approximately 2.1% of the sample.

Turning to this clone: It lacks a known antigen. One base away there is no much larger clone; base qualities are not given.

The cohort was made up of 666 healthy bone marrow donors. At the time of sampling, every cohort member was nominally healthy, though immune exposures that went unrecorded were likely present. The donor tested CMV seronegative, placing the donor among the approximately 400 seronegative members of the cohort. A peripheral blood sample was provided by each donor, and peripheral blood mononuclear cells were used for TCR beta sequencing. Genomic DNA was extracted from the blood cell samples with the Qiagen DNeasy Blood Extraction Kit. The study at large found these results: In a later analysis, most CMV-associated TCR beta chains were found to appear HLA-restricted, with HLA associations seemingly driven largely by CMV exposure. Immune exposure information for the cohort was limited to CMV serostatus. Because HLA typing was unavailable for some donors at each locus, only the typed subset was used in association tests. Because the 87-base-pair reads could not distinguish some IMGT-functional V segments, including TRBV6-2 and TRBV6-3, those segments were excluded. A total of fewer than 200 TCR beta chains were listed by the study as associated with cytomegalovirus. Correlated functional status among segregating V segments might reflect linkage disequilibrium, but an unknown experimental factor could not be ruled out. At a false discovery rate of 0.05, a later analysis linked under 20,000 TCR beta sequences to specific HLA alleles. A later analysis reported that several top co-occurrence clusters appeared linked to parvovirus B19, influenza, CMV and Epstein-Barr virus. Across donors, most TCR sequences were observed very rarely, whereas some public TCRs were present in many individuals. A later genetic analysis associated a missense DCLRE1C variant with V-gene and J-gene trimming of TCR beta chains, and an independent cohort replicated the association. In both the original and validation cohorts, the classifier was reported to diagnose cytomegalovirus status with high specificity and sensitivity. When HLA alleles, especially DR and DQ, strongly co-occurred, attributing TCR associations to individual alleles was difficult. Because counts were too low, about 18 rarely observed V segments, including chromosome 9 orphons, were excluded from the earlier analysis of 587 of the donors. In a later analysis, the rate of TCR association differed among HLA loci, with DRB1 alleles having the most associated TCRs and HLA-C alleles having the fewest. Only TCR beta chains were sequenced in this cohort, and the absence of alpha or paired-chain data limited detectable features. An earlier analysis of roughly 570 of the donors showed that most TCR beta V segments appeared in productive rearrangements either about 87% or about 30% of the time, which broadly matched IMGT annotations. A later analysis found that HLA-associated TCR beta chains were more clonally expanded and had lower generation probabilities than equally common non-associated chains. The sequencing pipeline was judged likely to have produced a cluster of highly shared sequence variants as a technical artifact. A later genetic analysis reported fewer N-insertions in productive TCRs among donors in an Asian-associated ancestry cluster than the roughly 690-donor mean. A further reported finding was that TCR beta sequences accurately predicted the HLA-A and HLA-B alleles for most subjects in the first cohort. Sequencing depth was assumed to be roughly uniform across donors in the presence/absence analyses, though that assumption may not hold. In vitro tests confirmed that a few of the cytomegalovirus-associated TCR beta chains recognize cytomegalovirus antigens. According to the authors, the approach could potentially be generalized to other disease states and immunological phenotypes.

The CDR3 goes from the cysteine to the phenylalanine over 16 residues. Of the read, only the CDR3 DNA is kept; its 48 bases are in frame from base 1. From a lookup of the germline V gene, CDR1 and CDR2 are KGHSH and LQKENI. The germline V end is reduced by 3 bases and the J end by 7 bases; junction bases left unmatched: 7. This receptor chain uses TRBV18 and TRBJ2-1, with 12 bases in between that match TRBD2. Sequenced sample: PBMCs. The receptor was derived from a man aged 25 to 40 in good health and CMV-seronegative. The DNA reads as follows: TGTGCCAGCTCACCTACCCTAGCGGGGGGGCCTAATGAGCAGTTCTTC. Its protein product is CASSPTLAGGPNEQFF.